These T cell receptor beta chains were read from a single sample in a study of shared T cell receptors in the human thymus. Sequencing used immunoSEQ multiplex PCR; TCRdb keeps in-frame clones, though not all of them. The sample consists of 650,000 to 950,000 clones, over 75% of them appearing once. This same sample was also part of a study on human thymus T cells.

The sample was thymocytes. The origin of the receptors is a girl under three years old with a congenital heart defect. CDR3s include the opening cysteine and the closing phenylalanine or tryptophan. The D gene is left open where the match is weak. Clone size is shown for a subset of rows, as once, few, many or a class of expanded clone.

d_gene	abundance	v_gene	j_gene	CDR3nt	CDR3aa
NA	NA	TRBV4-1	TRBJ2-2	TGCGCCAGCAGCCAAGCGGTCTACCCGAGGTTCGTCACCGGGGAGCTGTTTTTT	CASSQAVYPRFVTGELFF
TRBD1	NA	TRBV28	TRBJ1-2	TGTGCCAGCAGCCCCTGGCCGCGTCGGACAGGGGGCTATGGCTACACCTTC	CASSPWPRRTGGYGYTF
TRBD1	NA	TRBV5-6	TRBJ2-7	TGTGCCAGCAGCTCTTCCCTCCCGGGACAGGGCTCCTACGAGCAGTACTTC	CASSSSLPGQGSYEQYF
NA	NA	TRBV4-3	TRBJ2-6	TGCGCCAGCAGCCCTCGGGAGAGTTCTGGGGCCAACGTCCTGACTTTC	CASSPRESSGANVLTF
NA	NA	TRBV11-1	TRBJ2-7	TGTGCCAGCAGCTTAGCGCCCAGGGGTACAGGGCACTACGAGCAGTACTTC	CASSLAPRGTGHYEQYF
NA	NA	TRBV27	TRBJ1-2	TGTGCCAGCAGTTACAGGCGAAGGGGTGGCTACACCTTC	CASSYRRRGGYTF
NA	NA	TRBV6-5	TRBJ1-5	TGTGCCAGCAGGGGCCCAGGGATACAGCCCCAGCATTTT	CASRGPGIQPQHF
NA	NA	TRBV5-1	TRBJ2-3	TGCGCCAGCAGCTTCCAACACCATATACCGTGCCCGAGGACAGATACGCAGTATTTT	CASSFQHHIPCPRTDTQYF
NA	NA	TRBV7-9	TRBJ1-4	TGTGCCAGCAGCTACGCAAAACCACTTCGAACTAATGAAAAACTGTTTTTT	CASSYAKPLRTNEKLFF
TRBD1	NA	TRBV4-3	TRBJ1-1	TGCGCCAGCAGCCAAGTCGGGACAGGGGGTAAGGCTGAAGCTTTCTTT	CASSQVGTGGKAEAFF
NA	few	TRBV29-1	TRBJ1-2	TGCAGCGTGCCCGACCCGGGGCAGAGGGGGACTAACTATGGCTACACCTTC	CSVPDPGQRGTNYGYTF
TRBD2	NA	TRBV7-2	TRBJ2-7	TGTGCCAGCAGCTTAGGACTAGCGGGGGGGTTCAGCTCCTACGAGCAGTACTTC	CASSLGLAGGFSSYEQYF
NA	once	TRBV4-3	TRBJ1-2	TGCGCCAGCAGCCAAGATGGGGCGGCGGTCAGGGCGGGCTACACCTTC	CASSQDGAAVRAGYTF
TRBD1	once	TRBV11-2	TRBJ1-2	TGTGCCAGCAGCTCAACCGGGACAGGGGACGGCTACACCTTC	CASSSTGTGDGYTF
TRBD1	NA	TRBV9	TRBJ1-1	TGTGCCAGCAGCGTAGTCCCATCGACAGGGTTGACTGAAGCTTTCTTT	CASSVVPSTGLTEAFF
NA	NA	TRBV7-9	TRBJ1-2	TGTGCCAGCAGTCAGACTTATGGCTACACCTTC	CASSQTYGYTF
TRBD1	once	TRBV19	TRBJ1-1	TGTGCCAGTACCACTAAGCCCACAGGGGACGGCTGCACTGAAGCTTTCTTT	CASTTKPTGDGCTEAFF
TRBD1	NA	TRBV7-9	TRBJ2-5	TGTGCCAGCAGTCTTGACAGGGAAGAGACCCAGTACTTC	CASSLDREETQYF
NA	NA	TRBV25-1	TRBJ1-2	TGTGCCAGCAGTGAACGGGGGGGTTCTCGGGTTGGCTACACCTTC	CASSERGGSRVGYTF
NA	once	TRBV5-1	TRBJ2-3	TGCGCCAGCAGCTTGTGCGGGAATAGCACAGATACGCAGTATTTT	CASSLCGNSTDTQYF
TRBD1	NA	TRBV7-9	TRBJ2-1	TGTGCCAGCAGCTTGCCGGGACAGGGGGGGGATGAGCAGTTCTTC	CASSLPGQGGDEQFF
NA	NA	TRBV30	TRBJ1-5	TGTGCCTGGAGTGTACGGGACAAGATTAGCAATCAGCCCCAGCATTTT	CAWSVRDKISNQPQHF
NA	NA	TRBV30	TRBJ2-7	TGTGCCTGGAGTGTGAACAGGGAGTCCACTAACGAGCAGTACTTC	CAWSVNRESTNEQYF
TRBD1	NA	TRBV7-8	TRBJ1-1	TGTGCCAGTAGCTTAGCAACAGGACAGGGGAACACTGAAGCTTTCTTT	CASSLATGQGNTEAFF
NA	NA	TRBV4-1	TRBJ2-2	TGCGCCAGCAGCTACCGGAGGGGGGGAGCGACCGGGGAGCTGTTTTTT	CASSYRRGGATGELFF
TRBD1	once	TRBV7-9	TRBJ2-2	TGTGCCAGCAGCCCCCGTCAGGGACAGGTCAAGCGGGAGCTGTTTTTT	CASSPRQGQVKRELFF